Sequencing of this T cell receptor (beta chain) was carried out in a study of blood T cell repertoires in COVID-19. The V and J ends lost 8 bases and 4 bases respectively, with 16 bases between them. This CDR3 spans 14 amino acids. Germline values: CDR1 SNHLY, CDR2 FYNNEI. Sequencing used immunoSEQ multiplex PCR; TCRdb keeps in-frame clones, though not all of them. The data show approximately 200,000 clones, 88% seen once. This clonotype was sampled from an older woman with acute or convalescent COVID-19. The chain uses TRBV2 and TRBJ2-3; D remains ambiguous. The sequencing sample was made of peripheral blood. CDR3 sequence: CASSKDRGPDTQYF. CDR3 nucleotides: TGTGCCAGCTCCAAAGATCGTGGCCCAGATACGCAGTATTTT. Variable domain in full (rest from reference TRBV2 and TRBJ2-3): EPEVTQTPSHQVTQMGQEVILRCVPISNHLYFYWYRQILGQKVEFLVSFYNNEISEKSEIFDDQFSVERPDGSNFTLKIRSTKLEDSAMYFCASSKDRGPDTQYFGPGTRLTVL.